The clone carrying this T cell receptor beta chain has a count of ten or more. Its antigen is not known. This entry is derived from a study of T cell repertoires in cytomegalovirus infection. About the study: A matching HLA type, together with CMV infection, was signaled by public TCR beta signatures.

CDR1 SEHNR and CDR2 FQNEAQ come from the germline V gene (reference sequence). V lost 3 bases, J lost 3 bases, and 11 bases lay in between. The CDR3 has 14 amino acids. MiXCR, run by TCRdb on the reads, gives a single entry per CDR3 protein. The repertoire includes 95,000 to 120,000 distinct CDR3 sequences, 30% to 35% of them detected once, and 41% sits in the top ten. This chain connects TRBV7-9 to TRBJ1-2; no definite D call. The receptor was isolated from a human donor in good health (CMV status not recorded). Some clones in this sample may be carry-over from other donors' samples. Sequenced material: CD8+ T cells from cultured PBMCs, taken from culture after CMV antigen stimulation. In DNA, the CDR3 is TGTGCCAGCAGCTTTTGGGTTCGTGACTATGGCTACACCTTC. This gives the protein CASSFWVRDYGYTF.